The rows below give T cell receptor beta chains drawn from one sample of a study of T cell repertoires in ileal Crohn's disease. TCRdb's table, derived via immunoSEQ multiplex PCR, lists solely in-frame clones and lacks some. The repertoire holds roughly 14,000 clones, with around four fifths as singletons. Sequencing was done on a sample of ileal tissue. The receptors derive from an adult with Crohn's disease. Both conserved end residues are part of each CDR3.

14	-	TRBV5-1	CASSSGTSVYEQYF
13	TRBJ1-2	TRBV10-2	CASSDGTVRGYTF
12	TRBJ1-2	TRBV5-5	CASSPTGGGYTF
13	TRBJ2-7	TRBV6-1	CASSETQRYEQYF
13	TRBJ1-1	TRBV27	CASSLVGNTEAFF
15	TRBJ2-1	TRBV5-1	CASSFGSGGVDEQFF
15	TRBJ1-1	TRBV6-6	CASSRRQGGLSEAFF
16	TRBJ2-3	TRBV7-2	CASSPRLAGGADTQYF
18	TRBJ2-3	TRBV4-2	CASSPLHAQGARVDTQYF
16	TRBJ2-2	TRBV18	CASSPGSRALGGELFF
14	TRBJ2-7	TRBV11-2	CASRQIRGSYEQYF
18	TRBJ2-7	TRBV15	CATSRGKGLAGLTYEQYF
15	TRBJ2-7	TRBV7-6	CASSDWGDGPYEQYF
14	TRBJ2-2	TRBV30	CAWRGQLDTGELFF
15	TRBJ2-5	TRBV7-9	CASSLRLAGEETQYF
11	TRBJ1-1	TRBV20-1	CSATGNTEAFF
13	TRBJ2-7	TRBV4-2	CASSQDEHYEQYF
13	TRBJ2-7	TRBV5-4	CASSLDSTGEQYF
16	TRBJ2-5	TRBV5-1	CASSLGGLGDQETQYF
18	TRBJ2-3	TRBV4-3	CASSLGTSGVGVADTQYF
16	TRBJ2-3	TRBV6-5	CASSYTWTSGADTQYF
15	TRBJ2-5	TRBV28	CASIPVDTVQETQYF
14	TRBJ2-1	TRBV7-9	CASSLGLAGWEQFF
17	TRBJ1-5	TRBV27	CASSPRGSEYSNQPQHF
15	TRBJ2-1	TRBV9	CASSVGAGAYNEQFF
16	TRBJ2-2	TRBV4-2	CASSQELGSPAGELFF
11	TRBJ1-2	TRBV19	CASSISRGYTF
14	TRBJ1-6	TRBV6-5	CASRNTGLVSPLHF
19	TRBJ2-6	TRBV7-3	CASSLRAQSQSSGANVLTF
13	TRBJ2-4	TRBV5-1	CASSLAGQRIQYF
13	TRBJ2-1	TRBV7-3	CASSLREKGEQFF
14	TRBJ2-5	TRBV5-1	CASSLVTTQETQYF
15	TRBJ1-6	TRBV19	CASSLLGQGNSPLHF
16	TRBJ2-5	TRBV27	CASTLWAGTAQETQYF
14	TRBJ1-6	TRBV6-6	CASSDQGGNSPLHF
16	TRBJ2-3	TRBV11-2	CASSLGPAGGTDTQYF
13	TRBJ1-3	TRBV30	CAWSVPAGNTIYF
15	TRBJ2-3	TRBV6-1	CASSDRGFDTDTQYF
15	TRBJ2-1	TRBV9	CASSASGTSGIKQFF